Listed here are 27 T cell receptor beta chains from one sample, sequenced in a study of cytomegalovirus exposure and HLA in healthy donors. Primers included in the PCR were 60 Vbeta and 13 Jbeta primers. Only in-frame clones appear in the TCRdb table, and some are missing; sequencing was by immunoSEQ multiplex PCR. The sample has roughly 170,000 clones; 80% are singletons. The specimen was PBMCs. The origin of the receptors is a man aged 25 to 45 in good health and CMV-seronegative.

The chain joins TRBV11-3 to TRBJ2-1, with a tentative D call TRBD1 (6 bases). The V gene's germline CDR1 is SGHNT and CDR2 YENEEA. V shed 3 bases and J shed 3 bases, with 12 bases lying between them. The CDR3 sequence is 15 residues long. The DNA for the CDR3 is TGTGCCAGCAGCTTGGGGGACACCCGCTACAATGAGCAGTTCTTC. This gives the protein CASSLGDTRYNEQFF.

The CDR3 protein is CASSVGTGGGNSPLHF. The CDR3 DNA sequence: TGTGCCAGCAGCGTGGGGACCGGGGGGGGGAACTCACCCCTCCACTTT. This chain uses TRBV9 with TRBJ1-6, with D possibly matching TRBD1 (5 bases). Trimming left V 2 bases short and J 10 bases short, with 19 bases between. The CDR3 is 16 amino acids. CDR1 SGDLS and CDR2 YYNGEE come from the germline V gene.

The chain couples TRBV4-1 to TRBJ1-5; TRBD1 agrees at 7 bases. This CDR3 has 15 residues. The germline V gene encodes CDR1 MGHRA and CDR2 YSYEKL. Losses at the gene ends were 3 bases for V and 5 bases for J; bases not matched to a gene: 7. In DNA form, the CDR3 reads TGCGCCAGCAGCCAGAATGACAGGGACGATCAGCCCCAGCATTTT. Translated, it gives CASSQNDRDDQPQHF.

The CDR3 nucleotides are TGTGCCAGCAGCGCCCATAGCGGGACCGCCTACAATGAGCAGTTCTTC. Its translation is CASSAHSGTAYNEQFF. The chain joins TRBV9 to TRBJ2-1; 8 bases match TRBD2. The CDR3 loop spans 16 amino acids. Germline CDR1 and CDR2: SGDLS and YYNGEE. The V segment lost 3 bases and the J segment 2 bases; nucleotides outside the gene matches: 7.

V gene TRBV10-2 combines with J gene TRBJ2-2; 7 positions agree with TRBD2. From germline, CDR1 is WSHSY and CDR2 SAAADI. J lost 7 bases, V lost 4 bases, and 9 bases had no gene match. The CDR3 contains 15 residues. The CDR3, as DNA: TGCGCCAGCAGTGTACTGGCGGGAGAGGGCGGGGAGCTGTTTTTT. Translating it yields CASSVLAGEGGELFF.

The chain is built from TRBV5-1 and TRBJ1-2, with D possibly being TRBD1 (5 bases). This CDR3 region has 13 residues. CDR1 is SGHRS and CDR2 is YFSETQ in the germline V gene. Trimming left V 3 bases short and J 4 bases short, with 10 bases between. The CDR3 DNA is TGCGCCAGCAGCTCGGACAACCGCTATGGCTACACCTTC. Translation: CASSSDNRYGYTF. Variable domain in full (rest from reference TRBV5-1 and TRBJ1-2): KAGVTQTPRYLIKTRGQQVTLSCSPISGHRSVSWYQQTPGQGLQFLFEYFSETQRNKGNFPGRFSGRQFSNSRSEMNVSTLELGDSALYLCASSSDNRYGYTFGSGTRLTVV.

This clone was observed a handful of times. The rearrangement uses TRBV2 and TRBJ1-1; D call uncertain. Germline V lookup: CDR1 SNHLY, CDR2 FYNNEI. The CDR3 has 15 amino acids. Trimming stripped 5 bases from V and 1 base from J, with 14 bases between. CDR3 sequence (DNA): TGTGCCAGCAGTCTACGTGGCGGTGAGAACACTGAAGCTTTCTTT. Translation gives CASSLRGGENTEAFF.

The CDR3 loop reads CASRSPGTGVMGLFF. The CDR3 region has the DNA TGTGCCAGCAGGTCCCCCGGGACAGGGGTCATGGGTCTGTTTTTT. This chain connects TRBV28 to TRBJ2-2; 10 bases match TRBD1. CDR3 length: 15 residues. Germline-derived CDR1 and CDR2 are MDHEN and SYDVKM. The junction had 15 bases not matched to a gene; V was cut back by 6 bases and J by 14 bases.

Concerning this clone itself: The junction shows a germline mismatch at one end, possibly a read error. V usage is TRBV7-3 and J usage is TRBJ2-2, with unresolved D. Germline V CDR1 and CDR2: SGHTA, FQGTGA. This CDR3 contains 12 residues. This CDR3 reads CASSVTSGELFF. The CDR3 DNA follows: TGTGCCAGCAGCGTAACCTCCGGGGAGCTGTTTTTT.

The chain has TRBV18 and TRBJ2-7, with a weak D call TRBD2 (6 bases). Trimming cost V 0 bases and J 2 bases, with 8 bases left between them. The CDR3 runs to 14 residues. Per the germline V gene, CDR1 is KGHSH and CDR2 is LQKENI. Written as DNA, the CDR3 is TGTGCCAGCTCACCACCCGGAGGGGCCTACGAGCAGTACTTC. It codes for CASSPPGGAYEQYF.

The J gene is TRBJ2-4, the V gene TRBV14; TRBD2 aligns across 7 bases. The trim removed 4 bases at V and 5 bases at J, leaving 17 bases unmatched. CDR1 and CDR2 from the germline V gene are SGHDN and FVKESK. The CDR3 runs 18 residues. In nucleotides, the CDR3 is TGTGCCAGCAGCCTCAAGCTAAGTCCCAAACGGGGGGAAAACATTCAGTACTTC. It specifies CASSLKLSPKRGENIQYF.

Concerning this clone: Additional DNA sequences in this sample encode the identical CDR3. V is TRBV2 and J is TRBJ2-7, with D tentatively TRBD1 (5 bases). V was cut by 5 bases and J by 2 bases, with 7 bases left in between. This CDR3 comprises 12 residues. The V gene's germline CDR1 is SNHLY and CDR2 FYNNEI. This chain's CDR3 is CASSTGTYEQYF. For the CDR3, the DNA is TGTGCCAGCAGTACAGGAACCTACGAGCAGTACTTC.

The V and J genes are TRBV2 and TRBJ2-6; D is perhaps TRBD1 (6 bases). CDR1 SNHLY and CDR2 FYNNEI come from the germline V gene. V shed 8 bases and J shed 1 base, with 15 bases lying between them. This CDR3 region has 16 residues. CDR3 in amino acids: CASAGQSVSGANVLTF. The DNA of the CDR3 is TGTGCCAGCGCAGGACAGTCGGTTTCTGGGGCCAACGTCCTGACTTTC.

Only a few counts were recorded for this clone. The gene calls are TRBV5-1 and TRBJ1-2, with a possible D match to TRBD1 (6 bases). Germline values: CDR1 SGHRS, CDR2 YFSETQ. Trimming pared 4 bases from V and 4 bases from J, leaving 14 bases between. The CDR3 totals 14 residues. CDR3 in amino acids: CASSREGDPYGYTF. For the CDR3, the DNA is TGCGCCAGCAGCCGTGAGGGGGACCCCTATGGCTACACCTTC.

This clone was counted a few times. This chain joins TRBV5-4 and TRBJ2-7, with no clear D. The CDR3 is 14 amino acids. Germline V gives CDR1 SGHNT, CDR2 YYREEE (reference sequence). The germline V and J ends were trimmed by 4 bases and 0 bases, with 11 bases remaining between them. CDR3 nucleotide sequence: TGTGCCAGCAGCCGACACACGGTCTCCTACGAGCAGTACTTC. Residues: CASSRHTVSYEQYF.

The chain joins TRBV18 to TRBJ1-4; D gene uncertain. The CDR3 length is 14 residues. V dropped 3 bases and J dropped 5 bases, with 10 bases sitting between them. Germline V gene lookup returns CDR1 KGHSH and CDR2 LQKENI. The CDR3 reads CASSPVDTNEKLFF. The CDR3 region has the DNA TGTGCCAGCTCACCCGTCGACACCAATGAAAAACTGTTTTTT.

J is TRBJ1-2 and V is TRBV6-1; 7 bases are a match to TRBD1. Germline V gene lookup returns CDR1 MNHNS and CDR2 SASEGT. This CDR3 has 13 amino acids. The V and J ends lost 9 bases and 3 bases, in that order; junction bases with no gene match: 7. CDR3 in amino acids: CASRQGLDYGYTF. CDR3 DNA sequence: TGTGCCAGTAGACAGGGTCTGGACTATGGCTACACCTTC.

The V call is TRBV9, the J call TRBJ1-1; TRBD1 matches 11 bases. With V trimmed by 4 bases and J by 5 bases, 10 bases remained unmatched. Germline V gives CDR1 SGDLS, CDR2 YYNGEE. CDR3 length: 16 amino acids. The CDR3 DNA is TGTGCCAGCAGCCTCGGACAGGGGGCTCCTAAGACTGAAGCTTTCTTT. It specifies CASSLGQGAPKTEAFF.

The genes are TRBV19 and TRBJ2-6; D possibly corresponds to TRBD2 (5 bases). This CDR3 spans 14 amino acids. Germline loops: CDR1 LNHDA, CDR2 SQIVND (reference sequence). The V and J ends lost 6 bases and 4 bases respectively, with 10 bases between them. Here the CDR3 reads CASSRGLGANVLTF. In DNA form, the CDR3 reads TGTGCCAGTAGCCGGGGTTTAGGGGCCAACGTCCTGACTTTC.

This clone has only one observation. V is TRBV28 and J is TRBJ2-7, with a weak D call TRBD1 (5 bases). The CDR3 has 14 residues. V lost 3 bases and J 0 bases, leaving 9 bases between the germline ends. CDR1 MDHEN and CDR2 SYDVKM come from the germline V gene. CDR3 sequence (DNA): TGTGCCAGCAGTTTTTCCAGGGACTCCTACGAGCAGTACTTC. Translated, it gives CASSFSRDSYEQYF. Drawing the rest from reference TRBV28 and TRBJ2-7, the complete variable domain is DVKVTQSSRYLVKRTGEKVFLECVQDMDHENMFWYRQDPGLGLRLIYFSYDVKMKEKGDIPEGYSVSREKKERFSLILESASTNQTSMYLCASSFSRDSYEQYFGPGTRLTVT.

This clone was picked up a small number of times. V is TRBV28 and J is TRBJ2-5, with D possibly TRBD1 on 6 matching bases. Germline V gene sequence: CDR1 MDHEN, CDR2 SYDVKM. Trimming cost V 6 bases and J 4 bases, with 24 bases left between them. The CDR3 is made up of 17 amino acids. The CDR3 sequence is CASRPSGTSGIRETQYF. The CDR3 region has the DNA TGTGCCAGCAGGCCCTCCGGGACATCGGGGATCCGAGAGACCCAGTACTTC.

The genes are TRBV9 and TRBJ1-3; D is uncertain. From germline, CDR1 is SGDLS and CDR2 YYNGEE. CDR3 size: 16 residues. V lost 4 bases to trimming and J lost 0 bases, with 14 bases between them. The CDR3 protein is CASSPRRTDSGNTIYF. In DNA form, the CDR3 reads TGTGCCAGCAGCCCCCGGAGGACTGACTCTGGAAACACCATATATTTT.

The V and J genes are TRBV5-6 and TRBJ1-1; TRBD1 aligns across 7 bases. This CDR3 has 18 amino acids. CDR1 and CDR2 (germline): SGHDT, YYEEEE. Trimming took 3 bases from V and 0 from J; bases not matched to a gene: 14. CDR3 in amino acids: CASSSISDRAYMNTEAFF. The CDR3 DNA follows: TGTGCCAGCAGCTCCATCAGCGACAGGGCCTACATGAACACTGAAGCTTTCTTT. Complete variable domain (other parts from reference TRBV5-6 and TRBJ1-1): DAGVTQSPTHLIKTRGQQVTLRCSPKSGHDTVSWYQQALGQGPQFIFQYYEEEERQRGNFPDRFSGHQFPNYSSELNVNALLLGDSALYLCASSSISDRAYMNTEAFFGQGTRLTVV.

The V call is TRBV5-6, the J call TRBJ2-7; 7 nucleotides agree with TRBD1. The CDR3 is 15 residues long. Trimming took 4 bases from V and 6 from J; bases not matched to a gene: 13. The germline V gene has CDR1 SGHDT and CDR2 YYEEEE. CDR3 bases: TGTGCCAGCAGCCGCACGCCAGGGGGTTTGAGCGAGCAGTACTTC. It specifies CASSRTPGGLSEQYF.

The genes are TRBV6-1 and TRBJ2-7; 9 nucleotides agree with TRBD2. The CDR3 runs 15 residues. Trimming at V came to 1 base and at J to 4 bases, leaving 5 bases not matched to a gene. Germline V gene lookup returns CDR1 MNHNS and CDR2 SASEGT. The CDR3 nucleotides are TGTGCCAGCAGTGAAGGGGCTAGCGGGGAGTACGAGCAGTACTTC. The encoded protein is CASSEGASGEYEQYF.

The DNA for the CDR3 is TGTGCCAGCAGTTTTTTAGGGACAGGGATGGGATTCACAGATACGCAGTATTTT. It translates to CASSFLGTGMGFTDTQYF. The gene calls are TRBV27 and TRBJ2-3; 9 nucleotides align to TRBD1. Germline CDR1 and CDR2: MNHEY and SMNVEV (reference sequence). The CDR3 is 18 amino acids. Unmatched junction bases numbered 12, after V lost 3 bases and J lost 2 bases.

The chain uses TRBV28 and TRBJ1-2; D not resolved. Trimming took 0 bases from V and 7 from J, leaving 6 bases between them. Germline CDR1 and CDR2: MDHEN and SYDVKM. This CDR3 has 12 residues. The CDR3 loop reads CASSLWRAGYTF. CDR3 in DNA: TGTGCCAGCAGTTTATGGCGGGCTGGCTACACCTTC.